This T cell receptor beta chain stems from a study of blood T cell repertoires in COVID-19. TCRdb keeps only in-frame clones here, not all; method: immunoSEQ multiplex PCR. Among a few hundred thousand clones, about 81% were seen once, and the ten largest hold about 9%. The CDR3 consists of 15 residues. The germline V gene has CDR1 LGHNA and CDR2 YNFKEQ. V shed 4 bases, J shed 5 bases, and the junction held 8 bases outside the gene matches. Participant-given clinical history determined each cohort assignment. The sequence was obtained from a man between 35 and 55 years old who had recovered from COVID-19. The genes are TRBV4-2 and TRBJ1-2; 9 bases line up with TRBD1. The specimen was PBMCs or T cells enriched from blood (not recorded which). In nucleotides, the CDR3 is TGTGCCAGCAGCCTTCAAACCGGACAGGGGTATGGCTACACCTTC. It specifies CASSLQTGQGYGYTF.